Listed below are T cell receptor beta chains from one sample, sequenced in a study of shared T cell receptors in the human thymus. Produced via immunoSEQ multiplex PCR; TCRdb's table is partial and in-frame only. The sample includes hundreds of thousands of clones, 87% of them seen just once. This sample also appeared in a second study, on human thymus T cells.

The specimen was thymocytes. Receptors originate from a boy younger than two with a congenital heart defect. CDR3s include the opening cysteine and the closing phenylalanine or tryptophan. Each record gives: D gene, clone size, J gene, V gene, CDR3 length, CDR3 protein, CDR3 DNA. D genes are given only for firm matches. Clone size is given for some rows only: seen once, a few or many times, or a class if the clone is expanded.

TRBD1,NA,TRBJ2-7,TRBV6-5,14,CASSYDRGIYEQYF,TGTGCCAGCAGTTACGACAGGGGGATTTACGAGCAGTACTTC
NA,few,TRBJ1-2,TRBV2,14,CASSDNRVSYGYTF,TGTGCCAGCAGTGACAACAGGGTATCGTATGGCTACACCTTC
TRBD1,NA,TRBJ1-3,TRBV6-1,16,CASSDRTGRSGNTIYF,TGTGCCAGCAGTGATAGGACAGGGCGCTCTGGAAACACCATATATTTT
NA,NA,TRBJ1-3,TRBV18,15,CASSPTESSGNTIYF,TGTGCCAGCTCCCCCACAGAGAGCTCTGGAAACACCATATATTTT
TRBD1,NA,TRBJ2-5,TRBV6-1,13,CASDDRDVVTQYF,TGTGCCAGCGATGACAGGGACGTCGTGACCCAGTACTTC
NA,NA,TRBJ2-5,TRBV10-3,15,CAISAGAEYQETQYF,TGTGCCATCAGTGCGGGAGCAGAGTACCAAGAGACCCAGTACTTC
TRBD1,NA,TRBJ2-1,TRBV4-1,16,CASSHANKDRGNEQFF,TGCGCCAGCAGCCACGCCAACAAGGACAGGGGGAATGAGCAGTTCTTC
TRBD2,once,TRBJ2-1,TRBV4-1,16,CASSQELGRGNNEQFF,TGCGCCAGCAGCCAAGAGCTCGGGAGGGGGAACAATGAGCAGTTCTTC
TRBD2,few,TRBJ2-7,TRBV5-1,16,CASSLKGLAGVDEQYF,TGCGCCAGCAGCTTAAAGGGACTAGCGGGAGTGGACGAGCAGTACTTC
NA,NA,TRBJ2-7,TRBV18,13,CASSSGQIYEQYF,TGTGCCAGCTCATCCGGACAGATCTACGAGCAGTACTTC
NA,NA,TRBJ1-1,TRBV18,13,CASSSGVNTEAFF,TGTGCCAGCTCGTCAGGGGTGAACACTGAAGCTTTCTTT
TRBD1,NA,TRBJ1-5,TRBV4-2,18,CASSQENRDRGGNQPQHF,TGTGCCAGCAGCCAAGAGAACCGGGACAGGGGAGGCAATCAGCCCCAGCATTTT
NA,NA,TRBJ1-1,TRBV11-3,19,CASSLPPGLGLRRNTEAFF,TGTGCCAGCAGCCTACCTCCGGGCCTTGGACTTAGGCGGAACACTGAAGCTTTCTTT
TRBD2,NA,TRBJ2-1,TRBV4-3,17,CASSRTNSAGEYNEQFF,TGCGCCAGCAGCCGAACAAACTCGGCGGGAGAATACAATGAGCAGTTCTTC
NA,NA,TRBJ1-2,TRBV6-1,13,CASRDREADGYTF,TGTGCCAGCAGGGACAGAGAGGCGGATGGCTACACCTTC
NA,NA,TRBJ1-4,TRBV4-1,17,CASSQVPGRATNEKLFF,TGCGCCAGCAGCCAAGTCCCCGGGAGGGCCACTAATGAAAAACTGTTTTTT
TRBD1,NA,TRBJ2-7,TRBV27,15,CASSNRTGGSYEQYF,TGTGCCAGCAGCAACCGGACAGGGGGTTCCTACGAGCAGTACTTC
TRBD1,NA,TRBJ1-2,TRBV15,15,CATSRDRDRGYGYTF,TGTGCCACCAGCAGAGACCGGGACAGGGGCTATGGCTACACCTTC
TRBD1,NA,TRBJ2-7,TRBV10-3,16,CAIRGVSDDRAYEQYF,TGTGCCATCAGGGGGGTTTCGGATGACAGGGCCTACGAGCAGTACTTC
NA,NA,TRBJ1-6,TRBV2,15,CASSIRVRDNSPLHF,TGTGCCAGCAGTATCAGGGTCCGTGATAATTCACCCCTCCACTTT
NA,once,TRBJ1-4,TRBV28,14,CASSSTGANEKLFF,TGTGCCAGCAGCTCGACGGGTGCGAATGAAAAACTGTTTTTT
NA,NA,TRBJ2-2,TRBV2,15,CASQRLRARDGELFF,TGTGCCAGCCAGCGGTTGCGGGCAAGGGACGGGGAGCTGTTTTTT
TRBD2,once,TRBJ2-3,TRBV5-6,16,CASSPGLAGPTDTQYF,TGTGCCAGCAGCCCTGGACTAGCGGGACCCACAGATACGCAGTATTTT
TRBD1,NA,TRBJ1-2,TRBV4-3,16,CASSLSTHRGNYGYTF,TGCGCCAGCAGCTTGAGTACACACAGGGGGAACTATGGCTACACCTTC
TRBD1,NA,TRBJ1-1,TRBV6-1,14,CASRFRTGYTEAFF,TGTGCCAGCAGGTTTAGGACAGGGTACACTGAAGCTTTCTTT
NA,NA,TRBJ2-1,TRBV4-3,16,CASSQDRKDSPVEQFF,TGCGCCAGCAGCCAAGATAGGAAGGACTCCCCTGTCGAGCAGTTCTTC
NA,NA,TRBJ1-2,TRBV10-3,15,CAISGLQGLEDGYTF,TGTGCCATCAGTGGGTTACAGGGATTAGAGGATGGCTACACCTTC
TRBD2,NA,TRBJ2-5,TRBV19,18,CASSIVETSGAVTKTQYF,TGTGCCAGTAGTATAGTCGAGACTAGCGGGGCCGTGACGAAGACCCAGTACTTC
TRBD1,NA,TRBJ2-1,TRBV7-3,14,CASSLNRGRDEQFF,TGTGCCAGCAGCCTCAACAGGGGGCGCGATGAGCAGTTCTTC
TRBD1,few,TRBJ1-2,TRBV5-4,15,CASSTRNRDRAGYTF,TGTGCCAGCAGCACCCGTAACCGGGACAGGGCAGGCTACACCTTC
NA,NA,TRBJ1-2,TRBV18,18,CASSPLRSAQRPNYGYTF,TGTGCCAGCTCACCACTCCGCTCAGCACAGAGACCTAACTATGGCTACACCTTC
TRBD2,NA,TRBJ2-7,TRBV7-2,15,CASSLGTSGRYEQYF,TGTGCCAGCAGCTTGGGGACTAGCGGGAGGTACGAGCAGTACTTC
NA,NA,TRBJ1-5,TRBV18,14,CASSPDSSNQPQHF,TGTGCCAGCTCACCAGACAGTAGCAATCAGCCCCAGCATTTT
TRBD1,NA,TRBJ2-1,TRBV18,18,CASSPGQGAIGAYNEQFF,TGTGCCAGCTCACCAGGGCAGGGGGCCATCGGGGCCTACAATGAGCAGTTCTTC
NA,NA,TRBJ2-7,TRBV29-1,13,CSVEMGGNYEQYF,TGCAGCGTTGAAATGGGAGGTAACTACGAGCAGTACTTC
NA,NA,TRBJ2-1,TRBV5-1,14,CASSPCLECNEQFF,TGCGCCAGCAGCCCCTGCCTCGAGTGCAATGAGCAGTTCTTC
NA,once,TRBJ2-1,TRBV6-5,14,CASSYSTRSAEQFF,TGTGCCAGCAGTTACTCAACACGGAGCGCTGAGCAGTTCTTC
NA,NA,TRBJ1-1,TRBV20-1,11,CSARESTEAFF,TGCAGTGCTAGGGAGAGCACTGAAGCTTTCTTT